Following are 6 T cell receptor beta chains from one sample sequenced in a study of OX40 agonist ivuxolimab in advanced cancers. TCRdb's table, derived via immunoSEQ multiplex PCR, lists solely in-frame clones and lacks some. The sample shows about 100,000 clones, 90% of them seen only once. Specimen: CD4+ or CD8+ T cells sorted from blood, collected in a trial of the OX40 agonist ivuxolimab. All receptors derive from an adult with an advanced solid tumor such as melanoma, head and neck, liver or kidney cancer.

V is TRBV5-4 and J is TRBJ1-5, with D possibly matching TRBD1 (5 bases). The V and J ends lost 4 bases and 0 bases respectively, with 8 bases between them. The CDR3 contains 14 residues. Germline CDR1 reads SGHNT; CDR2 reads YYREEE (reference sequence). CDR3 region: CASSRDGSNQPQHF. CDR3 nucleotides: TGTGCCAGCAGCCGGGACGGTAGCAATCAGCCCCAGCATTTT.

This chain links TRBV6-6 with TRBJ2-7, with 7 bases identical to TRBD2. CDR1 and CDR2 from the germline V gene are MNHNY and SVGAGI (reference sequence). This CDR3 region has 15 residues. The V gene end was trimmed by 4 bases and the J gene end by 3 bases; junction bases not matched to a gene: 9. For the CDR3, the DNA is TGTGCCAGCAGTTCTATCAGCGGGAACCTCTACGAGCAGTACTTC. Its translation: CASSSISGNLYEQYF.

This chain joins TRBV7-9 and TRBJ2-1; 9 bases agree with TRBD2. With V trimmed by 0 bases and J by 3 bases, 6 bases remained unmatched. Germline V lookup: CDR1 SEHNR, CDR2 FQNEAQ (reference sequence). The CDR3 consists of 17 residues. The CDR3 DNA follows: TGTGCCAGCAGCTTAGCGATGAGGACTAGCGTCTACAATGAGCAGTTCTTC. Its protein product is CASSLAMRTSVYNEQFF.

This clone was counted a single time. The chain is built from TRBV29-1 and TRBJ2-3, with a possible D match to TRBD2 (5 bases). This CDR3 is 11 amino acids long. Germline CDR1 and CDR2: SQVTM and ANQGSEA. V shed 7 bases and J shed 11 bases, with 16 bases lying between them. The CDR3 loop is CSGGPAAGQYF. For the CDR3, the DNA is TGCAGCGGCGGGCCAGCCGCGGGGCAGTATTTT.

This chain joins TRBV19 and TRBJ1-1; D is unresolved. Germline-derived CDR1 and CDR2 are LNHDA and SQIVND (reference sequence). The germline V and J ends were trimmed by 1 base and 0 bases, with 9 bases remaining between them. CDR3 length: 15 amino acids. The DNA of the CDR3 is TGTGCCAGTAGTATAGGTTGGAGGATGAACACTGAAGCTTTCTTT. Translating it yields CASSIGWRMNTEAFF.

In the case of this clone: The junction shows a germline mismatch at one end, possibly a read error. The genes are TRBV6-5 and TRBJ1-5, with TRBD1 as a possible D gene (5 bases). CDR1 and CDR2 (germline): MNHEY, SVGAGI. The CDR3 contains 13 residues. CDR3 DNA: TGTACCAGCAGACCGGGTCCCCAGGGGCCCCAGCATTTT. Translation: CTSRPGPQGPQHF.